These 5 T cell receptor beta chains were sequenced from one sample in a study of blood T cell repertoires in COVID-19 (TCRdb year 2020). Preparation of the library involved the immunoSEQ multiplex PCR assay. TCRdb stores this immuneACCESS table with in-frame sequences only. Part of the clones is absent; in the studies checked, under half of the shortfall reflects unresolved V genes, and no reason is known for the rest. The sample profile shows fewer than 250,000 clones; around nine tenths of them were found once. In total, the top ten clones hold approximately 2.9% of the sample. Sequenced: peripheral blood. The source of these receptors is a man aged 60 to 69 with acute or convalescent COVID-19.

The chain uses TRBV28 and TRBJ2-1, with D maybe TRBD2 (6 bases). Germline V gives CDR1 MDHEN, CDR2 SYDVKM. V shed 6 bases and J shed 7 bases, with 16 bases lying between them. The CDR3 is 14 amino acids. The CDR3 here is CASRGAGSRNEQFF. The CDR3 nucleotides read TGTGCCAGCAGAGGGGCGGGGTCTCGGAATGAGCAGTTCTTC. Supplemented by reference TRBV28 and TRBJ2-1, the full variable domain reads DVKVTQSSRYLVKRTGEKVFLECVQDMDHENMFWYRQDPGLGLRLIYFSYDVKMKEKGDIPEGYSVSREKKERFSLILESASTNQTSMYLCASRGAGSRNEQFFGPGTRLTVL.

In this sample, this clone turned up a few times. J is TRBJ2-1 and V is TRBV3-1 (or the pseudogene TRBV3-2); 7 nucleotides line up with TRBD1. The ends lost 0 bases at V and 7 bases at J; junction bases unmatched: 15. Germline CDR1 LGHDT, CDR2 YNNKEL (reference sequence). CDR3 size: 18 residues. The CDR3 reads CASSQEIRMAGGVNEQFF. The CDR3 coding sequence is TGTGCCAGCAGCCAAGAGATCCGTATGGCAGGGGGTGTTAATGAGCAGTTCTTC.

V and J are TRBV14 and TRBJ2-5, with no clear D. V lost 3 bases and J 1 base, leaving 3 bases between the germline ends. This CDR3 is 12 amino acids long. CDR1 and CDR2 from the germline V gene are SGHDN and FVKESK. For the CDR3, the DNA is TGTGCCAGCAGCCAGAGCCAAGAGACCCAGTACTTC. It translates to CASSQSQETQYF. Combining the CDR3 with reference TRBV14 and TRBJ2-5 gives the whole variable domain EAGVTQFPSHSVIEKGQTVTLRCDPISGHDNLYWYRRVMGKEIKFLLHFVKESKQDESGMPNNRFLAERTGGTYSTLKVQPAELEDSGVYFCASSQSQETQYFGPGTRLLVL.

The chain links TRBV5-1 to TRBJ2-5, with D maybe TRBD2 (5 bases). V gave up 2 bases and J gave up 5 bases, with 10 bases separating them. CDR3 length: 13 amino acids. The germline gives CDR1 SGHRS, CDR2 YFSETQ. The DNA for the CDR3 is TGCGCCAGCAGCTTACCGGGAAAGGAGACCCAGTACTTC. Translated, it gives CASSLPGKETQYF.

The chain carries TRBV5-1 and TRBJ2-1, with 8 bases fitting TRBD2. The CDR3 extends over 15 amino acids. Looked up from germline, CDR1 is SGHRS and CDR2 is YFSETQ. The V segment lost 4 bases and the J segment 8 bases; nucleotides outside the gene matches: 11. This CDR3 reads CASSPGGGNTDEQFF. The CDR3 DNA follows: TGCGCCAGCAGCCCGGGGGGGGGCAATACCGATGAGCAGTTCTTC.